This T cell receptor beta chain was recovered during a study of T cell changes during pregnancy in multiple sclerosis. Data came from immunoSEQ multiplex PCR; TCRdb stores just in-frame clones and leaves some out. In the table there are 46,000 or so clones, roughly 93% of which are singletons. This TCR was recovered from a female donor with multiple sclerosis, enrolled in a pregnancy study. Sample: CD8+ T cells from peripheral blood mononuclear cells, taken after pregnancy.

CDR3: CASSLDGDNEQFF. The CDR3 coding sequence is TGTGCCAGCAGCTTAGACGGGGACAATGAGCAGTTCTTC. The chain joins TRBV7-9 to TRBJ2-1; TRBD2 might be the D (5 bases). V lost 1 base to trimming and J lost 5 bases, with 6 bases between them. The CDR3 has 13 residues. Germline V gives CDR1 SEHNR, CDR2 FQNEAQ (reference sequence).